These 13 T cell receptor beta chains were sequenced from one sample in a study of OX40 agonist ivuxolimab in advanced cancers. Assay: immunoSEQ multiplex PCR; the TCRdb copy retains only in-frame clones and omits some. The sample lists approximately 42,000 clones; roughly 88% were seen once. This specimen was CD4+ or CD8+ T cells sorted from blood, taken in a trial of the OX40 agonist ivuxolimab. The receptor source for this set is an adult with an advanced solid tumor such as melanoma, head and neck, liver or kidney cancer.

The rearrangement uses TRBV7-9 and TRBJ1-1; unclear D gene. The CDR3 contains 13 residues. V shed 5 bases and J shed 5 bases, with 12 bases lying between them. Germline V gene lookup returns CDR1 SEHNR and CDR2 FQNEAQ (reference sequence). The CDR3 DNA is TGTGCCAGCAGCCCGTTGGTGGTAACTGAAGCTTTCTTT. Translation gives CASSPLVVTEAFF. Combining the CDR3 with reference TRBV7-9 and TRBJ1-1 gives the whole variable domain DTGVSQNPRHKITKRGQNVTFRCDPISEHNRLYWYRQTLGQGPEFLTYFQNEAQLEKSRLLSDRFSAERPKGSFSTLEIQRTEQGDSAMYLCASSPLVVTEAFFGQGTRLTVV.

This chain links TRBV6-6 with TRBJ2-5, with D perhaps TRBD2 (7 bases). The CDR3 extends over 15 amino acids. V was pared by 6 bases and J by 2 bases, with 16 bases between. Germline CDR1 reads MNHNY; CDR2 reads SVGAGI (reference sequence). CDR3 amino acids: CASRLWGGLQETQYF. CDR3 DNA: TGTGCCAGCAGATTGTGGGGGGGGCTGCAAGAGACCCAGTACTTC.

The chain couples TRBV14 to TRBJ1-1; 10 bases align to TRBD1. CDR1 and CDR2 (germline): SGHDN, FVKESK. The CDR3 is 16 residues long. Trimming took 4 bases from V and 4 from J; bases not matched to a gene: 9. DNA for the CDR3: TGTGCCAGCAGCCCCACCGGGACAGGGGATCCCACTGAAGCTTTCTTT. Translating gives CASSPTGTGDPTEAFF.

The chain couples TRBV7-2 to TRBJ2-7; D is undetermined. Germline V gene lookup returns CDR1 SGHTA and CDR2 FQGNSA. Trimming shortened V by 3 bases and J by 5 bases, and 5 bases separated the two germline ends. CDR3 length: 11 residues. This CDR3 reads CASSFANEQYF. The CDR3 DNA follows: TGTGCCAGCAGCTTCGCCAACGAGCAGTACTTC.

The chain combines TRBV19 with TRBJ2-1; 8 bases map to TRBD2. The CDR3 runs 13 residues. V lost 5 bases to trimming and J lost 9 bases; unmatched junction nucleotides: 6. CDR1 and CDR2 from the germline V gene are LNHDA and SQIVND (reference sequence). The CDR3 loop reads CASSLGLAVEQFF. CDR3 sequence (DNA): TGTGCCAGTAGTCTCGGACTAGCTGTTGAGCAGTTCTTC.

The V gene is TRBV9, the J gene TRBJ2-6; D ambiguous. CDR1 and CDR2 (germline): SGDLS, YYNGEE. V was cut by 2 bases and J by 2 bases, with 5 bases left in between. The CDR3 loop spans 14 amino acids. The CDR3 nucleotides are TGTGCCAGCAGCGTGTCGACTGGGGCCAACGTCCTGACTTTC. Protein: CASSVSTGANVLTF.

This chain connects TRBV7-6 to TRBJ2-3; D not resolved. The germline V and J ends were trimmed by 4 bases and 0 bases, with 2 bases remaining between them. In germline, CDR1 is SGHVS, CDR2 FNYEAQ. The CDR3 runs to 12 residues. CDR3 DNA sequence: TGTGCCAGCAGCTCTAGCACAGATACGCAGTATTTT. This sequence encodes CASSSSTDTQYF. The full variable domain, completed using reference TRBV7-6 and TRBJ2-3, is GAGVSQSPRYKVTKRGQDVALRCDPISGHVSLYWYRQALGQGPEFLTYFNYEAQQDKSGLPNDRFSAERPEGSISTLTIQRTEQRDSAMYRCASSSSTDTQYFGPGTRLTVL.

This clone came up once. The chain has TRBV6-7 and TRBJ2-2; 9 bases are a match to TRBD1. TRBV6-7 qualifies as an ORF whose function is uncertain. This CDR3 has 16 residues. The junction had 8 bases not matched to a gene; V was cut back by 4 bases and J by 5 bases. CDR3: CASSSRDRVGTGELFF. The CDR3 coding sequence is TGTGCCAGCAGTTCCCGGGACAGGGTGGGAACCGGGGAGCTGTTTTTT.

The CDR3 protein is CASSGTAKNIQYF. In nucleotides, the CDR3 is TGTGCCAGTAGTGGGACAGCAAAAAACATTCAGTACTTC. The chain links TRBV19 to TRBJ2-4; 7 bases map to TRBD1. CDR3 length: 13 amino acids. J was trimmed by 4 bases and V by 5 bases; bases with no gene match: 2. The germline gives CDR1 LNHDA, CDR2 SQIVND (reference sequence).

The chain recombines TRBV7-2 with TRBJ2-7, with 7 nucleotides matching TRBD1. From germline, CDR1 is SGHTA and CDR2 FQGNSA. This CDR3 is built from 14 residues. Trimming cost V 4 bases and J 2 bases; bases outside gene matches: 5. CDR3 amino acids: CASSYRTGPYEQYV. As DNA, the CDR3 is TGTGCCAGCAGCTACCGGACAGGCCCCTACGAGCAGTACGTC.

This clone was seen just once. In nucleotides, the CDR3 is TGCGCCAGCCTCGAGGGAACCCTCATGAACACTGAAGCTTTCTTT. It translates to CASLEGTLMNTEAFF. This chain uses TRBV5-1 with TRBJ1-1; no clear D gene. The CDR3 length is 15 residues. Germline V gives CDR1 SGHRS, CDR2 YFSETQ. The ends were cut back, 7 bases at V and 0 bases at J, with 16 bases in the middle.

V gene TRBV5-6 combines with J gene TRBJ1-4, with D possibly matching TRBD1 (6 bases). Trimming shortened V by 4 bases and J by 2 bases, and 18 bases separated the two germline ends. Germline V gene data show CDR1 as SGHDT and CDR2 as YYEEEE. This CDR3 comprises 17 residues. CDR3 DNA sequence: TGTGCCAGCAGCCAGGACAGCCGAAGCTATACTAATGAAAAACTGTTTTTT. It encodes CASSQDSRSYTNEKLFF.

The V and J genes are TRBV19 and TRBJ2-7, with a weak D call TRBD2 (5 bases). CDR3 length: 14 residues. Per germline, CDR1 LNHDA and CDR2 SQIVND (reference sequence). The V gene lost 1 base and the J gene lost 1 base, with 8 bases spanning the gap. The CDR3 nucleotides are TGTGCCAGTAGTATAGGAACGGGGTCCTACGAGCAGTACTTC. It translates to CASSIGTGSYEQYF.